Listed below are T cell receptor beta chains from one sample, sequenced in a study of T cells in Graves' hyperthyroidism and ophthalmopathy. TCRdb re-derived calls from the multiplex PCR reads in MiXCR, one entry per CDR3 protein. The sample has 500,000 to 750,000 distinct CDR3 sequences, approximately 15% seen once. Sequencing was performed on blood. The source of these receptors is a woman between 18 and 29 years old with Graves' ophthalmopathy. CDR3s include the opening cysteine and the closing phenylalanine or tryptophan. Where a row states a size, it is once, few, many or the class of an expanded clone; other rows omit it.

NA	TRBV19	TRBJ1-5	CASSPAGTVLSEPQHF
many	TRBV28	TRBJ1-2	CASSLPPGTAGGYTF
NA	TRBV9	TRBJ2-1	CASSVGQGIHNEQFF
NA	TRBV7-3	TRBJ2-1	CASSKSGQGNNEQFF
NA	TRBV19	TRBJ2-3	CASSIAGLGTRTDTQYF
many	TRBV7-8	TRBJ1-5	CASSSRGLVSQPQHF
many	TRBV24-1	TRBJ2-1	CATSDFSDRDNEQFF
many	TRBV28	TRBJ1-1	CASSPDREKAFF
NA	TRBV19	TRBJ2-1	CASIGNQGCEQFF
many	TRBV6-2/TRBV6-3	TRBJ2-1	CASSYGGYNEQFF
NA	TRBV28	TRBJ2-1	CASSLWTAGDMGNEQFF
NA	TRBV6-1	TRBJ2-1	CASSEGGTLGNEQFF
NA	TRBV4-2	TRBJ1-6	CASSQELLDRGRNSPLHF